These 25 T cell receptor beta chains were sequenced from one sample in a study of T cells after yellow fever vaccination. MiXCR, run by TCRdb on the 5' RACE reads, gives a single entry per CDR3 protein. The sample lists approximately 550,000 distinct CDR3 sequences, about 13% occurring once. The sample was PBMCs, taken on the day of the yellow fever booster vaccination. The receptors stem from a man younger than 40 who received the YFV17D yellow fever vaccine.

This clonotype has only a few counts. The chain joins TRBV6-2 or TRBV6-3 to TRBJ2-7; D tentatively reads TRBD1 or TRBD2 (6 bases each). Trimming cost V 7 bases and J 1 base, with 14 bases left between them. The germline V gene has CDR1 MNHEY and CDR2 SVGEGT. The length of the CDR3 is 14 residues. CDR3 in amino acids: CASTGARLSYEQYF. Written as DNA, the CDR3 is TGTGCCAGCACGGGGGCGCGGCTGTCCTACGAGCAGTACTTC.

This clonotype has more than one count but fewer than ten. V is TRBV7-9 and J is TRBJ2-1; D possibly corresponds to TRBD2 (7 bases). Looked up from germline, CDR1 is SEHNR and CDR2 is FQNEAQ (reference sequence). Trimming took off 7 bases at V and 4 bases at J, with 17 bases between the two ends. This CDR3 is built from 15 residues. The CDR3 DNA is TGTGCCAGCACAGAGGGGGAGGGATCATACAATGAGCAGTTCTTC. The encoded protein is CASTEGEGSYNEQFF.

The rearrangement links TRBV6-5 to TRBJ2-5; D is perhaps TRBD2 (5 bases). Germline V gene lookup returns CDR1 MNHEY and CDR2 SVGAGI. Trimming took 0 bases from V and 3 from J, leaving 8 bases between them. CDR3 length: 14 residues. CDR3 bases: TGTGCCAGCAGTTACTCGAACGGGGAAGAGACCCAGTACTTC. As protein: CASSYSNGEETQYF.

Concerning this clonotype: Compared with germline, one end of the junction differs, possibly owing to a read error. The gene calls are TRBV5-1 and TRBJ2-3, with D perhaps matching TRBD2 (5 bases). Germline CDR1 is SGHRS and CDR2 is YFSETQ. The CDR3 runs to 17 residues. The CDR3 protein is CASSLGVQRLRTDRQYF. The DNA of the CDR3 is TGCGCCAGCAGCTTGGGGGTCCAGCGGCTCCGCACAGATAGGCAGTATTTT. Together with reference TRBV5-1 and TRBJ2-3, the CDR3 gives the full variable domain: KAGVTQTPRYLIKTRGQQVTLSCSPISGHRSVSWYQQTPGQGLQFLFEYFSETQRNKGNFPGRFSGRQFSNSRSEMNVSTLELGDSALYLCASSLGVQRLRTDRQYFGPGTRLTVL.

This clonotype was found a few times. The rearrangement joins TRBV20-1 to TRBJ1-1, with 11 nucleotides matching TRBD1. The junction had 4 bases not matched to a gene; V was cut back by 3 bases and J by 4 bases. The CDR3 runs to 14 residues. Germline CDR1 reads DFQATT; CDR2 reads SNEGSKA (reference sequence). The CDR3 loop reads CSASSGTGGTEAFF. The CDR3 nucleotides read TGCAGTGCTAGTTCCGGGACAGGGGGCACTGAAGCTTTCTTT.

In this sample, this clonotype turned up a few times. The chain combines TRBV20-1 with TRBJ2-7, with 8 bases that match TRBD1. This CDR3 region has 14 residues. In germline, CDR1 is DFQATT, CDR2 SNEGSKA (reference sequence). Germline trimming cut 5 bases from V and 1 base from J; bases unmatched to any gene: 7. The CDR3 spells CSAWTGKKSYEQYF. The DNA of the CDR3 is TGCAGTGCTTGGACAGGGAAAAAGTCCTACGAGCAGTACTTC.

The chain recombines TRBV21-1 with TRBJ1-1; whether TRBD1, the table's D call, matches the DNA was not checked. TRBV21-1 has pseudogene status. The CDR3 extends over 16 amino acids. The CDR3 here is CASSKVAATPNTEAFF. The CDR3 DNA reads TGTGCCAGCAGCAAAGTGGCGGCTACCCCCAACACTGAAGCTTTCTTT.

The chain couples TRBV7-8 to TRBJ1-4, with 10 nucleotides matching TRBD1. V lost 3 bases, J lost 8 bases, and 12 bases stayed unmatched. The CDR3 consists of 17 residues. The germline V gene encodes CDR1 SGHVS and CDR2 FQNEAQ. CDR3 coding DNA: TGTGCCAGCAGCTTCCGGGACAGGGGAGGGGTTGGGGAAAAACTGTTTTTT. It specifies CASSFRDRGGVGEKLFF.

This clonotype was counted between two and nine times. The V and J genes are TRBV5-1 and TRBJ2-5; 9 bases align to TRBD2. The CDR3 extends over 16 amino acids. The ends lost 1 base at V and 2 bases at J; junction bases unmatched: 6. The V gene's germline CDR1 is SGHRS and CDR2 YFSETQ. DNA for the CDR3: TGCGCCAGCAGCTTGCAGACTAGCGGACGACAAGAGACCCAGTACTTC. Protein sequence: CASSLQTSGRQETQYF.

The chain uses TRBV20-1 and TRBJ2-5, with 8 nucleotides matching TRBD1. V lost 0 bases, J lost 5 bases, and 8 bases stayed unmatched. CDR3 length: 15 residues. CDR1 is DFQATT and CDR2 is SNEGSKA in the germline V gene (reference sequence). The CDR3 spells CSARDPVRGRETQYF. The CDR3 coding sequence is TGCAGTGCTAGAGATCCAGTCAGGGGGCGTGAGACCCAGTACTTC.

This clonotype was recorded a few times. The chain joins TRBV11-1 to TRBJ2-1; perhaps TRBD1 as D (6 bases). Germline V gene data show CDR1 as SGHAT and CDR2 as FQDESV (reference sequence). Trimming left V 6 bases short and J 9 bases short, with 12 bases between. CDR3 length equals 12 residues. The CDR3 is CASSRTRGEQFF. CDR3 nucleotides: TGTGCCAGCAGTAGGACCAGGGGTGAGCAGTTCTTC.

This chain joins TRBV7-2 and TRBJ2-7, with 14 bases identical to TRBD2. This CDR3 is 16 amino acids long. V lost 5 bases to trimming and J lost 7 bases; unmatched junction nucleotides: 10. From germline, CDR1 is SGHTA and CDR2 FQGNSA. This CDR3 is CASSPGLAGVRREQYF. The DNA for the CDR3 is TGTGCCAGCAGCCCGGGACTAGCGGGAGTAAGAAGGGAGCAGTACTTC.

V usage is TRBV9 and J usage is TRBJ1-2; no clear D gene. The CDR3 is 14 amino acids. The germline CDR1 and CDR2 sequences are SGDLS and YYNGEE. V was shortened by 4 bases and J by 4 bases, with 14 bases between the two germline ends. CDR3 bases: TGTGCCAGCAGCCCCGGAGGAGAAATCTATGGCTACACCTTC. Amino acid sequence: CASSPGGEIYGYTF.

This rearrangement joins TRBV10-3 to TRBJ2-6; TRBD2 aligns across 8 bases. There are 20 residues in the CDR3. CDR1 is ENHRY and CDR2 is SYGVKD in the germline V gene. The V segment lost 0 bases and the J segment 2 bases; nucleotides outside the gene matches: 12. CDR3 DNA sequence: TGTGCCATCAGTGAGTCAAGCGGGGGCTCCAGGTTCGCTGGGGCCAACGTCCTGACTTTC. Its protein is CAISESSGGSRFAGANVLTF.

This clonotype was observed a handful of times. V is TRBV2 and J is TRBJ1-1; a possible D gene is TRBD1 (6 bases). There are 13 residues in the CDR3. Per germline, CDR1 SNHLY and CDR2 FYNNEI. V was trimmed by 2 bases and J by 11 bases, leaving 15 bases between them. The CDR3 loop is CASSERGDLRAFF. The DNA for the CDR3 is TGTGCCAGCAGTGAAAGGGGGGACTTACGGGCTTTCTTT.

This clonotype was counted at least ten times. The chain links TRBV3-1 to TRBJ1-1; TRBD1 is a possible D gene (5 bases). Germline lookup yields CDR1 LGHDT and CDR2 YNNKEL (reference sequence). The CDR3 is made up of 12 amino acids. The V end was cut by 4 bases, the J end by 8 bases, with 11 bases between. Here the CDR3 DNA reads TGTGCCAGCAGCCGCGGCGGGACCGAAGCTTTCTTT. Its translation is CASSRGGTEAFF.

In its sample, this clonotype was seen a few times. The V call is TRBV5-6, the J call TRBJ2-3; TRBD1 matches at 8 bases. CDR1 is SGHDT and CDR2 is YYEEEE in the germline V gene. CDR3 size: 16 residues. V gave up 4 bases and J gave up 3 bases; unmatched junction bases: 10. The DNA of the CDR3 is TGTGCCAGCAGCCCTGCGGGACAGGCTAAGACAGATACGCAGTATTTT. Translated, it gives CASSPAGQAKTDTQYF.

The chain combines TRBV7-2 with TRBJ1-2; D possibly corresponds to TRBD1 (5 bases). Per the germline V gene, CDR1 is SGHTA and CDR2 is FQGNSA. V lost 5 bases and J lost 4, with 14 bases in between. This CDR3 spans 14 amino acids. CDR3 nucleotide sequence: TGTGCCAGCAGCCCGGAATTAGGGGCCTATGGCTACACCTTC. It translates to CASSPELGAYGYTF.

The chain couples TRBV27 to TRBJ2-2, with D hard to call. Trimming cost V 6 bases and J 4 bases, with 15 bases left between them. The CDR3 is made up of 15 amino acids. Germline values: CDR1 MNHEY, CDR2 SMNVEV (reference sequence). In DNA, the CDR3 is TGTGCCAGCAGCCCCGCGAGCCCTCCCACCGGGGAGCTGTTTTTT. Translating it yields CASSPASPPTGELFF.

The chain carries TRBV7-8 and TRBJ2-3; the match to TRBD2 covers 7 bases. After removal of 2 bases from V and 4 bases from J, the junction contained 6 bases not matched to a gene. There are 15 residues in the CDR3. Germline values: CDR1 SGHVS, CDR2 FQNEAQ. CDR3 sequence (DNA): TGTGCCAGCAGCTTACTACTAGCGAGGCCAGATACGCAGTATTTT. Translated, it gives CASSLLLARPDTQYF.

A few counts support this clonotype. This chain joins TRBV30 and TRBJ1-4; a weak D match, TRBD1 (5 bases). From germline, CDR1 is GTSNPN and CDR2 SVGIG (reference sequence). The CDR3 covers 13 residues. The V end lost 4 bases, the J end lost 7 bases, and 13 bases lay between the germline ends. CDR3 sequence reads: CAWKGRAGEKLFF. The CDR3 region has the DNA TGTGCCTGGAAGGGCAGGGCGGGTGAAAAACTGTTTTTT. Full variable domain (remainder filled in from reference TRBV30 and TRBJ1-4): SQTIHQWPATLVQPVGSPLSLECTVEGTSNPNLYWYRQAAGRGLQLLFYSVGIGQISSEVPQNLSASRPQDRQFILSSKKLLLSDSGFYLCAWKGRAGEKLFFGSGTQLSVL.

This clonotype was observed a few times. This chain joins TRBV19 and TRBJ2-3; D unresolved. Trimming took off 9 bases at V and 3 bases at J, with 16 bases between the two ends. Germline assignment: CDR1 LNHDA and CDR2 SQIVND (reference sequence). The CDR3 is 14 residues long. CDR3: CASNDPRETDTQYF. CDR3 sequence (DNA): TGTGCCAGCAATGACCCCAGAGAAACAGATACGCAGTATTTT. Looking up the rest from reference TRBV19 and TRBJ2-3 gives the full variable domain: DGGITQSPKYLFRKEGQNVTLSCEQNLNHDAMYWYRQDPGQGLRLIYYSQIVNDFQKGDIAEGYSVSREKKESFPLTVTSAQKNPTAFYLCASNDPRETDTQYFGPGTRLTVL.

Only a few counts were recorded for this clonotype. The chain combines TRBV12-3 or TRBV12-4 with TRBJ2-3; 9 positions match TRBD2. After removal of 5 bases from V and 2 bases from J, the junction contained 5 bases not matched to a gene. The CDR3 spans 15 residues. DNA of the CDR3: TGTGCCAGCAGTGCTAGCGGGGTTATCACAGATACGCAGTATTTT. Encoded protein: CASSASGVITDTQYF.

This clonotype turned up a few times. The chain joins TRBV7-2 to TRBJ2-7; D is ambiguous. CDR3 length: 15 residues. V lost 3 bases, J lost 6 bases, and 18 bases lay in between. Germline V gene data show CDR1 as SGHTA and CDR2 as FQGNSA. In nucleotides, the CDR3 is TGTGCCAGCAGCTTTCGTCGGACCTCCTCCAGCGAGCAGTACTTC. It is translated as CASSFRRTSSSEQYF.

The gene calls are TRBV10-3 and TRBJ2-7; TRBD2 matches at 11 bases. CDR1 is ENHRY and CDR2 is SYGVKD in the germline V gene. The CDR3 length is 16 residues. The trim removed 2 bases at V and 5 bases at J, leaving 8 bases unmatched. DNA for the CDR3: TGTGCCATCAGTGAGGGCACTAGCGGGAGTTCTCACGAGCAGTACTTC. Translating gives CAISEGTSGSSHEQYF.